The present T cell receptor (beta chain) was sequenced within a study of cytomegalovirus exposure and HLA in healthy donors. Points from the study as a whole: Listed as cytomegalovirus-associated were over 150 TCR beta chains.

Use of 60 Vbeta and 13 Jbeta primers characterized the PCR. TCRdb's copy holds only in-frame clones and misses some; the assay was immunoSEQ multiplex PCR. In the table there are roughly 140,000 clones, approximately 77% of which are singletons. Between the trimmed V and J ends, which lost 6 bases and 5 bases, there was a span of 17 bases. The CDR3 runs 15 residues. Germline CDR1 is MNHEY and CDR2 is SVGAGI. Worth noting for this clone: Its specificity is not known.

Sequencing was performed on PBMCs. This clonotype was obtained from a woman in her fifties or sixties in good health and CMV-seronegative. The V gene is TRBV6-5, the J gene TRBJ2-1; D is possibly TRBD1 (6 bases). Here the CDR3 reads CASRPTGQPHNEQFF. Here the CDR3 DNA reads TGTGCCAGCAGGCCTACAGGGCAACCCCACAATGAGCAGTTCTTC.